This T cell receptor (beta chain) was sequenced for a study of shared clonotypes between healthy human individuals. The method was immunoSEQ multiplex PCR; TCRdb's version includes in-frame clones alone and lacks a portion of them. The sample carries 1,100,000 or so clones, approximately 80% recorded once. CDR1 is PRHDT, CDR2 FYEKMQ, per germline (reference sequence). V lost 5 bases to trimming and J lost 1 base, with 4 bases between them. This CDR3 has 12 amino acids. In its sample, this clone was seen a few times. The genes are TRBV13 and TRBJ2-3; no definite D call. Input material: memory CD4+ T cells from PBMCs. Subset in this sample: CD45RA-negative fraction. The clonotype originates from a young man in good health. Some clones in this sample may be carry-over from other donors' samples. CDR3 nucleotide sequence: TGTGCCAGCAGCGCTGGCACAGATACGCAGTATTTT. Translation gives CASSAGTDTQYF.